These 28 T cell receptor beta chains were all obtained from the same sample, sequenced in a study of beta chain features in type 1 diabetes. Findings of the study overall: Significant though moderate, a shortening of TCRB CDR3s appeared in all four CD4+ subsets of Type 1 diabetes patients.

The whole isolated RNA underwent reverse transcription, so sequencing captured expressed TCRB transcripts. Generated by immunoSEQ multiplex PCR, the TCRdb table keeps only in-frame clones and is missing some. The repertoire consists of some 280,000 clones, with 13% to 15% occurring once and the leading ten covering about 0.015%. Their recognized antigens are unknown. The source material was naive CD4+ T cells from blood. The receptors originated from a man aged 30-40 years with type 1 diabetes.

V is TRBV28 and J is TRBJ1-5; the match to TRBD1 covers 7 bases. CDR3 length equals 15 residues. V shed 7 bases, J shed 2 bases, and the junction held 8 bases outside the gene matches. Per the germline V gene, CDR1 is MDHEN and CDR2 is SYDVKM. For the CDR3, the DNA is TGTGCCAGCACCTTGGGAACAGGGGGCAATCAGCCCCAGCATTTT. Translation: CASTLGTGGNQPQHF.

The rearrangement joins TRBV7-2 to TRBJ2-3; D is undetermined. The CDR3 totals 14 residues. V was clipped by 4 bases and J by 4 bases, with 12 bases between them. The germline CDR1 and CDR2 sequences are SGHTA and FQGNSA. CDR3 DNA sequence: TGTGCCAGCAGCTCGATCGTCCGGGCAGATACGCAGTATTTT. Encoded protein: CASSSIVRADTQYF.

The rearrangement links TRBV7-2 to TRBJ2-3; 10 bases map to TRBD2. The length of the CDR3 is 17 residues. Germline assignment: CDR1 SGHTA and CDR2 FQGNSA. Trimming at V came to 1 base and at J to 0 bases, leaving 4 bases not matched to a gene. The CDR3 DNA is TGTGCCAGCAGCTTAGTTGCTAGCGGGGGAAGCACAGATACGCAGTATTTT. As protein: CASSLVASGGSTDTQYF.

V gene TRBV30 combines with J gene TRBJ2-5; tentative D call: TRBD1 (6 bases). From germline, CDR1 is GTSNPN and CDR2 SVGIG (reference sequence). The CDR3 sequence is 13 residues long. Trimming cost V 4 bases and J 2 bases, with 11 bases left between them. In nucleotides, the CDR3 is TGTGCCTGGAACAGGGAATGGCAAGAGACCCAGTACTTC. Its translation: CAWNREWQETQYF.

A remark on this clone: An end of the junction differs from the germline gene, which may be a read error. The chain carries TRBV2 and TRBJ2-7, with 9 bases fitting TRBD2. The germline V gene encodes CDR1 SNHLY and CDR2 FYNNEI. The CDR3 totals 14 residues. The CDR3 region has the DNA TGTGCCAACAGTACGACTAGCGGAAACTACGAGCAGTACTTC. This gives the protein CANSTTSGNYEQYF.

The CDR3 coding sequence is TGTGCCAGCAGTTCCCCGACCCGAGCGGGAGGGACCTACAATGAGCAGTTCTTC. Amino acid sequence: CASSSPTRAGGTYNEQFF. V gene TRBV28 combines with J gene TRBJ2-1, with 10 bases fitting TRBD2. V shed 4 bases, J shed 2 bases, and the junction held 11 bases outside the gene matches. This CDR3 is 18 amino acids long. Germline loops: CDR1 MDHEN, CDR2 SYDVKM.

There are a few counts of this clone. The chain employs TRBV7-3 and TRBJ2-5; 7 positions agree with TRBD1. Germline CDR1 SGHTA, CDR2 FQGTGA. The CDR3 length is 14 residues. V lost 6 bases, J lost 4 bases, and 8 bases stayed unmatched. CDR3 loop: CASSPTGKGETQYF. The CDR3 nucleotides read TGTGCCAGCAGTCCGACAGGGAAGGGAGAGACCCAGTACTTC. Variable domain in full (rest from reference TRBV7-3 and TRBJ2-5): GAGVSQTPSNKVTEKGKYVELRCDPISGHTALYWYRQSLGQGPEFLIYFQGTGAADDSGLPNDRFFAVRPEGSVSTLKIQRTERGDSAVYLCASSPTGKGETQYFGPGTRLLVL.

This chain joins TRBV14 and TRBJ2-1; TRBD2 agrees at 8 bases. The CDR3 totals 14 residues. V lost 8 bases, J lost 4 bases, and 7 bases stayed unmatched. Germline-derived CDR1 and CDR2 are SGHDN and FVKESK. The CDR3 sequence: CASGTTSVYNEQFF. The CDR3 DNA follows: TGTGCCAGCGGTACGACTAGCGTGTACAATGAGCAGTTCTTC.

This clone was counted between two and nine times. The chain carries TRBV7-9 and TRBJ2-5, with TRBD1 as a possible D gene (6 bases). Germline-derived CDR1 and CDR2 are SEHNR and FQNEAQ (reference sequence). CDR3 length equals 13 residues. V lost 2 bases, J lost 6 bases, and 10 bases lay in between. CDR3: CASSLMGAKTQYF. The CDR3 region has the DNA TGTGCCAGCAGCTTAATGGGGGCCAAGACCCAGTACTTC.

The chain has TRBV9 and TRBJ2-2; D possibly corresponds to TRBD2 (5 bases). Germline V lookup: CDR1 SGDLS, CDR2 YYNGEE. CDR3 length equals 11 residues. Here the CDR3 reads CVPGKTGELFF. The CDR3 nucleotides are TGTGTCCCCGGGAAGACCGGGGAGCTGTTTTTT.

The rearrangement links TRBV14 to TRBJ1-4; no definite D call. The CDR3 is 14 residues long. Germline V gene sequence: CDR1 SGHDN, CDR2 FVKESK. Trimming removed 4 bases at V and 0 bases at J, with 6 bases between. The CDR3 region has the DNA TGTGCCAGCAGCCCTCGTGCAACTAATGAAAAACTGTTTTTT. This gives the protein CASSPRATNEKLFF.

This clone appeared a few times. This chain connects TRBV18 to TRBJ2-5; the D gene is possibly TRBD1 (5 bases). The V end lost 2 bases, the J end lost 2 bases, and 9 bases lay between the germline ends. The V gene's germline CDR1 is KGHSH and CDR2 LQKENI. This CDR3 region has 14 residues. CDR3 DNA sequence: TGTGCCAGCTCACCATCGCAGGGACAAGAGACCCAGTACTTC. It encodes CASSPSQGQETQYF.

The chain combines TRBV29-1 with TRBJ2-7; D call uncertain. Trimming cost V 4 bases and J 3 bases, with 16 bases left between them. CDR3 length: 14 residues. CDR1 SQVTM and CDR2 ANQGSEA come from the germline V gene. Here the CDR3 DNA reads TGCAGCGTTGCGGGTGGCCCAGAAAACTACGAGCAGTACTTC. Translated: CSVAGGPENYEQYF.

The J gene is TRBJ2-7, the V gene TRBV30; 7 bases fit TRBD2. The CDR3 is made up of 14 amino acids. Germline CDR1 is GTSNPN and CDR2 is SVGIG (reference sequence). After removal of 0 bases from V and 1 base from J, the junction contained 3 bases not matched to a gene. CDR3 DNA sequence: TGTGCCTGGAGTGTCGAGGGAGGGTCCTACGAGCAGTACTTC. Its translation: CAWSVEGGSYEQYF.

The chain recombines TRBV6-6 with TRBJ1-5; 7 bases fit TRBD1. The CDR3 totals 16 residues. The V gene's germline CDR1 is MNHNY and CDR2 SVGAGI (reference sequence). Germline trimming cut 0 bases from V and 5 bases from J; bases unmatched to any gene: 7. The CDR3 bases are TGTGCCAGCAGTTACTCGAAAGGGGGCAGCGATCAGCCCCAGCATTTT. Translated, it gives CASSYSKGGSDQPQHF.

The chain has TRBV28 and TRBJ1-1; D may be TRBD1 (5 bases). Germline V gene lookup returns CDR1 MDHEN and CDR2 SYDVKM. The CDR3 is made up of 13 amino acids. Between the trimmed V and J ends, which lost 4 bases and 11 bases, there was a span of 17 bases. CDR3 bases: TGTGCCAGCAGTTCCCCGGGGGAGTTGTGGGCTTTCTTT. Amino acid sequence: CASSSPGELWAFF.

The sample holds a few counts of this clone. The V call is TRBV9, the J call TRBJ2-1; no definite D call. CDR3 length: 13 amino acids. In germline, CDR1 is SGDLS, CDR2 YYNGEE. V was clipped by 1 base and J by 5 bases, with 7 bases between them. The CDR3 here is CASSVLSNNEQFF. CDR3 nucleotide sequence: TGTGCCAGCAGCGTACTGAGCAACAATGAGCAGTTCTTC.

The CDR3 nucleotides are TGTGCCAGCTCACCAGGCGGGAGGGCCGAGGAGCAGTTCTTC. Protein: CASSPGGRAEEQFF. V usage is TRBV18 and J usage is TRBJ2-1; 9 nucleotides match TRBD2. V dropped 2 bases and J dropped 10; count of bases not matched to a gene: 6. Germline CDR1 reads KGHSH; CDR2 reads LQKENI. The length of the CDR3 is 14 residues. The full variable domain, in which reference TRBV18 and TRBJ2-1 provide the parts outside the CDR3, is NAGVMQNPRHLVRRRGQEARLRCSPMKGHSHVYWYRQLPEEGLKFMVYLQKENIIDESGMPKERFSAEFPKEGPSILRIQQVVRGDSAAYFCASSPGGRAEEQFFGPGTRLTVL.

This clone appeared a few times. CDR3 coding DNA: TGTGCCAGCAGCTTTGGAGGGGCCAAAAACATTCAGTACTTC. Amino acids: CASSFGGAKNIQYF. This chain uses TRBV7-9 with TRBJ2-4; a possible D gene is TRBD2 (6 bases). The CDR3 totals 14 residues. Germline V gene sequence: CDR1 SEHNR, CDR2 FQNEAQ (reference sequence). With 3 bases removed from V and 1 base from J, the gap between germline ends came to 7 bases.

The genes are TRBV28 and TRBJ2-2; D may be TRBD2 (5 bases). The CDR3 loop spans 13 amino acids. V was clipped by 6 bases and J by 9 bases, with 14 bases between them. Germline V CDR1 and CDR2: MDHEN, SYDVKM. The CDR3 DNA is TGTGCCAGCAGACCTTACCTCGGGAGGGAGCTGTTTTTT. It yields the protein CASRPYLGRELFF.

This clone was detected a few times. The V gene is TRBV9, the J gene TRBJ2-2; 9 nucleotides align to TRBD1. The length of the CDR3 is 14 residues. Trimming removed 7 bases from V and 4 bases from J; junction bases left unmatched: 5. Germline CDR1 SGDLS, CDR2 YYNGEE. As DNA, the CDR3 is TGTGCCAGCTCCGGGACAGGGACCACCGGGGAGCTGTTTTTT. This sequence encodes CASSGTGTTGELFF. Based on the CDR3 plus reference TRBV9 and TRBJ2-2, the full variable domain is DSGVTQTPKHLITATGQRVTLRCSPRSGDLSVYWYQQSLDQGLQFLIQYYNGEERAKGNILERFSAQQFPDLHSELNLSSLELGDSALYFCASSGTGTTGELFFGEGSRLTVL.

This clone was recorded a few times. Written as DNA, the CDR3 is TGCGCCAGCAGCCAAGATATGACTAGCGGGAGCTACGAGCAGTACTTC. It is translated as CASSQDMTSGSYEQYF. The rearrangement links TRBV4-3 to TRBJ2-7; 12 bases are a match to TRBD2. The CDR3 runs to 16 residues. Germline-derived CDR1 and CDR2 are LGHNA and YSLEER. Trimming at V came to 0 bases and at J to 3 bases, leaving 3 bases not matched to a gene.

The V call is TRBV7-6, the J call TRBJ2-5, with D perhaps TRBD2 (7 bases). Germline CDR1 and CDR2: SGHVS and FNYEAQ. V was trimmed by 3 bases and J by 9 bases, leaving 20 bases between them. This CDR3 is built from 15 residues. This CDR3 is CASSLDYTGGGPQYF. The CDR3 DNA is TGTGCCAGCAGCTTGGACTACACGGGGGGCGGGCCCCAGTACTTC.

The chain recombines TRBV18 with TRBJ1-5; no firm D call. Germline values: CDR1 KGHSH, CDR2 LQKENI. The CDR3 consists of 14 residues. Trimming removed 0 bases from V and 3 bases from J, with 6 bases in between. The CDR3 bases are TGTGCCAGCTCACCACCGGGCCTCAATCAGCCCCAGCATTTT. Protein product: CASSPPGLNQPQHF.

The chain links TRBV4-2 to TRBJ1-2, with TRBD1 identical over 7 bases. Germline-derived CDR1 and CDR2 are LGHNA and YNFKEQ. The trim removed 1 base at V and 6 bases at J, leaving 8 bases unmatched. The length of the CDR3 is 15 residues. This CDR3 reads CASSQATRQGDGYTF. The DNA for the CDR3 is TGTGCCAGCAGCCAAGCTACCCGACAGGGCGATGGCTACACCTTC.

This clone was detected a few times. The gene calls are TRBV15 and TRBJ2-5, with D perhaps matching TRBD1 (5 bases). CDR1 is LNHNV and CDR2 is YYDKDF in the germline V gene (reference sequence). This CDR3 is built from 12 residues. V dropped 9 bases and J dropped 3 bases, with 11 bases sitting between them. DNA of the CDR3: TGTGCCACTCAGGGTCCCGAAGAGACCCAGTACTTC. Translating gives CATQGPEETQYF.

On this clone: Its ends do not fully match the called genes, so a read error is possible. The chain joins TRBV6-6 to TRBJ2-7; 8 bases map to TRBD1. The CDR3 contains 15 residues. Germline CDR1 MNHNY, CDR2 SVGAGI (reference sequence). The CDR3 bases are TGTGCCAGCACTTACGGGCGACAGGGGCTCGACGAGCAGTACTTC. Translating it yields CASTYGRQGLDEQYF.

V usage is TRBV7-2 and J usage is TRBJ2-7; no firm D call. The CDR3 has 12 amino acids. The germline gives CDR1 SGHTA, CDR2 FQGNSA. V lost 2 bases and J lost 5, with 7 bases in between. Here the CDR3 reads CASSLYIHEQYF. CDR3 DNA sequence: TGTGCCAGCAGCTTATATATCCACGAGCAGTACTTC.